This T cell receptor (beta chain) was observed in a study of regulatory T cells in long-lasting Graves disease. About the research overall: Graves' patients (newly diagnosed) had been on antithyroid drugs under 3 months.

Findings and limits, study-wide: Favored usage of TRBV28, TRBJ1-2 and TRBJ2-5 was recorded in persistent disease. Persistent patients had a count of shared public clonotypes (2,741) that exceeded that of new patients (approximately 1,000).

Germline CDR1 and CDR2: DFQATT and SNEGSKA (reference sequence). CDR3 length equals 12 residues. The V and J ends lost 5 bases and 8 bases respectively, with 13 bases between them. The time point was: newly diagnosed GD, antithyroid drugs for less than 3 months. Extracted RNA from PBMCs served as the source of the TCR library. Through Arm-PCR of CDR3 regions and iRepertoire HTBI primers, TCR beta libraries were built. TCRdb redid the calling of the multiplex PCR reads with MiXCR, one entry per CDR3 protein. The sample has approximately 300,000 distinct CDR3 sequences; approximately 20% are singletons. This clonotype has a handful of counts. As yet, its antigen is unknown.

Specimen: peripheral blood mononuclear cells (PBMCs), collected at new diagnosis, from a patient treated with antithyroid drugs. The receptor's source is a female donor with Graves disease. The chain joins TRBV20-1 to TRBJ1-5, with D tentatively TRBD1 (5 bases). CDR3 sequence: CSASPSGEPQHF. The CDR3 coding sequence is TGCAGTGCTTCCCCGTCGGGGGAGCCCCAGCATTTT.